Only one count was recorded for the clone carrying this T cell receptor (beta chain). These data come from a study of blood T cell repertoires in COVID-19. Authors' analysis steps: From reference gene primer amplification, estimates of nucleated cell counts were derived. TCRdb's table, derived via immunoSEQ multiplex PCR, lists solely in-frame clones and lacks some. V, J and clone size were drawn from that table, and D and trimming were deduced from the DNA. The sample holds 160,000 or so clones, roughly 90% seen once. The V gene's germline CDR1 is SQVTM and CDR2 ANQGSEA. The CDR3 has 16 amino acids. With 6 bases clipped from V and 7 bases from J, the junction kept 15 bases outside the gene matches.

Sample: peripheral blood. The chain is built from TRBV29-1 and TRBJ1-2, with 12 bases matching TRBD1. The origin of this receptor is a man in his sixties with acute or convalescent COVID-19. The CDR3 protein is CSVVREGGQGALGYTF. DNA for the CDR3: TGCAGCGTGGTCCGGGAGGGGGGACAGGGGGCGCTTGGCTACACCTTC.